This T cell receptor beta chain emerged from a study of shared clonotypes between healthy human individuals. TCRdb's copy holds only in-frame clones and misses some; the assay was immunoSEQ multiplex PCR. The data show 850,000 to 1,200,000 clones, roughly 80% seen once. Adult donors, all healthy and HIV-negative, had no recent acute infections or vaccinations. Investigators divided CD4+ cells into CD45RA+ naive and CD45RA-negative memory subsets. The sequenced sample consisted of memory CD4+ T cells sorted from blood. As to subset: CD45RA-negative fraction. This TCR was recovered from a man younger than 35 in good health.

The CDR3 loop is CASSSRVSDEKLFF. CDR3 sequence (DNA): TGCGCCAGCAGCTCGAGGGTATCCGATGAAAAACTGTTTTTT. This chain uses TRBV5-1 with TRBJ1-4, with D unresolved. The length of the CDR3 is 14 residues. Germline loops: CDR1 SGHRS, CDR2 YFSETQ. The V gene lost 3 bases and the J gene lost 6 bases, with 12 bases spanning the gap.